Following are 32 T cell receptor beta chains from one sample sequenced in a study of long-term antiretroviral therapy in people with HIV. Assay version v3.0 of immunoSEQ was used, and it was run at survey level. The data were produced by immunoSEQ multiplex PCR, yet TCRdb's version contains in-frame clones alone and is incomplete. The data contain roughly 21,000 clones, less than 80% of them seen just once; the ten biggest clones take up roughly a tenth. The material was unsorted PBMCs, obtained 4.1 years after starting antiretroviral therapy. Receptors were obtained from a woman between 40 and 55 years old with HIV.

The chain employs TRBV4-3 and TRBJ1-6; TRBD1 aligns across 12 bases. Germline V gene data show CDR1 as LGHNA and CDR2 as YSLEER. V dropped 0 bases and J dropped 10; count of bases not matched to a gene: 16. This CDR3 is 20 amino acids long. For the CDR3, the DNA is TGCGCCAGCAGCCAAGACTGGTGGGGACAGGGGGCTTTTAGGTTATCACCCCTCCACTTT. It encodes CASSQDWWGQGAFRLSPLHF.

The chain is built from TRBV5-1 and TRBJ2-6; tentatively, D is TRBD1 (5 bases). V was shortened by 0 bases and J by 1 base, with 5 bases between the two germline ends. Germline CDR1 and CDR2: SGHRS and YFSETQ. The CDR3 has 15 amino acids. This CDR3 is CASSLGQSGANVLTF. As DNA, the CDR3 is TGCGCCAGCAGCTTGGGACAGTCTGGGGCCAACGTCCTGACTTTC.

V and J are TRBV28 and TRBJ1-2; D not certain. The ends were cut back, 8 bases at V and 3 bases at J, with 19 bases in the middle. CDR1 is MDHEN, CDR2 SYDVKM, per germline. The CDR3 runs 15 residues. The CDR3 region has the DNA TGTGCCAGCTCTAATGCCGGCGCGGTGGACTATGGCTACACCTTC. Translated: CASSNAGAVDYGYTF.

V and J are TRBV7-2 and TRBJ2-7, with 9 positions matching TRBD1. The germline V gene has CDR1 SGHTA and CDR2 FQGNSA. The CDR3 is 14 residues long. Unmatched junction bases numbered 2, after V lost 3 bases and J lost 2 bases. DNA of the CDR3: TGTGCCAGCAGCTTGCGACAGGGGGCCTACGAGCAGTACTTC. Translation gives CASSLRQGAYEQYF.

This sequence joins TRBV9 and TRBJ2-3; 7 nucleotides line up with TRBD2. With V trimmed by 3 bases and J by 6 bases, 7 bases remained unmatched. This CDR3 has 14 amino acids. CDR1 SGDLS and CDR2 YYNGEE come from the germline V gene. The CDR3 protein is CASSGGGYADTQYF. CDR3 in DNA: TGTGCCAGCAGCGGGGGGGGGTATGCGGATACGCAGTATTTT.

The V call is TRBV10-3, the J call TRBJ1-5; 8 bases align to TRBD1. CDR3 length: 17 residues. After removal of 5 bases from V and 5 bases from J, the junction contained 14 bases not matched to a gene. Germline V CDR1 and CDR2: ENHRY, SYGVKD. The CDR3, as DNA: TGTGCCATCAGTAGGGGGACAGGCTCCGCAAGTGATCAGCCCCAGCATTTT. Its translation is CAISRGTGSASDQPQHF.

The CDR3 nucleotides are TGTGCCAGCAGTGAACCTTGGACTGAAGCTTTCTTT. The encoded protein is CASSEPWTEAFF. The V gene is TRBV6-1, the J gene TRBJ1-1; D ambiguous. This CDR3 is built from 12 residues. From germline, CDR1 is MNHNS and CDR2 SASEGT. V dropped 2 bases and J dropped 5 bases, with 6 bases sitting between them.

This clone was detected once. The chain employs TRBV11-2 and TRBJ2-2, with D maybe TRBD1 (5 bases). CDR1 is SGHAT, CDR2 FQNNGV, per germline. Trimming cost V 10 bases and J 1 base, with 10 bases left between them. The CDR3 is 13 residues long. CDR3 in DNA: TGTGCCATCTCCAGGGAGAACACCGGGGAGCTGTTTTTT. This sequence encodes CAISRENTGELFF.

The chain carries TRBV11-3 and TRBJ2-7; D tentatively fits TRBD1 or TRBD2 (5 bases each). CDR3 size: 15 residues. Germline V gene sequence: CDR1 SGHNT, CDR2 YENEEA. V was pared by 0 bases and J by 4 bases, with 13 bases between. CDR3 protein: CASSLDRDGFYEQYF. CDR3 coding DNA: TGTGCCAGCAGCTTAGACCGGGACGGATTTTACGAGCAGTACTTC.

This clone was seen only a few times. The rearrangement links TRBV4-1 to TRBJ2-7, with a tentative D call TRBD2 (6 bases). Trimming stripped 1 base from V and 5 bases from J, with 9 bases between. This CDR3 region has 13 residues. The germline gives CDR1 MGHRA, CDR2 YSYEKL. The CDR3 region is CASSQVRGHEQYF. The CDR3 DNA reads TGCGCCAGCAGCCAAGTGCGGGGCCACGAGCAGTACTTC.

This chain connects TRBV6-1 to TRBJ2-3; D unresolved. Trimming left V 5 bases short and J 0 bases short, with 12 bases between. The CDR3 is 15 amino acids. Germline values: CDR1 MNHNS, CDR2 SASEGT. The CDR3 region is CASSPLSRSTDTQYF. The CDR3 DNA reads TGTGCCAGCAGTCCCCTTAGCAGGAGCACAGATACGCAGTATTTT.

This clone has only a few counts. CDR3 DNA: TGTGCCAGCAGCCAAAAAGGGACAGGGGATGAAAAACTGTTTTTT. Protein sequence: CASSQKGTGDEKLFF. This chain connects TRBV4-2 to TRBJ1-4, with 10 nucleotides matching TRBD1. Germline V gives CDR1 LGHNA, CDR2 YNFKEQ. This CDR3 has 15 amino acids. V shed 2 bases and J 6 bases; nucleotides not matched to a gene: 3.

The chain employs TRBV4-2 and TRBJ1-5; 9 bases match TRBD1. Per the germline V gene, CDR1 is LGHNA and CDR2 is YNFKEQ. The length of the CDR3 is 16 residues. The V and J ends lost 2 bases and 5 bases, in that order; junction bases with no gene match: 7. The CDR3 is CASSQRTGARDQPQHF. In nucleotides, the CDR3 is TGTGCCAGCAGCCAAAGGACAGGGGCGAGGGATCAGCCCCAGCATTTT.

The gene calls are TRBV11-3 and TRBJ2-5; D unclear. This CDR3 spans 11 amino acids. The germline V and J ends were trimmed by 3 bases and 7 bases, with 6 bases remaining between them. Germline CDR1 and CDR2: SGHNT and YENEEA. The CDR3 nucleotides are TGTGCCAGCAGCTTGGACGGGACCCAGTACTTC. Its translation: CASSLDGTQYF.

The chain uses TRBV6-4 and TRBJ2-2, with D maybe TRBD1 (6 bases). Germline CDR1 is MRHNA and CDR2 is SNTAGT. This CDR3 region has 15 residues. Trimming left V 4 bases short and J 3 bases short, with 12 bases between. The CDR3 region has the DNA TGTGCCAGCAGTGCAGGACAGACTCACACCGGGGAGCTGTTTTTT. Its protein is CASSAGQTHTGELFF.

J is TRBJ2-2 and V is TRBV7-2; 7 bases line up with TRBD2. Germline-derived CDR1 and CDR2 are SGHTA and FQGNSA. This CDR3 spans 15 amino acids. Trimming took 6 bases from V and 4 from J; bases not matched to a gene: 8. The CDR3 DNA reads TGTGCCAGCAGTCTGGCGGGAGCCACCACCGGGGAGCTGTTTTTT. This sequence encodes CASSLAGATTGELFF.

The V and J genes are TRBV5-6 and TRBJ1-4; a possible D gene is TRBD1 (5 bases). The CDR3 length is 14 residues. CDR1 is SGHDT and CDR2 is YYEEEE in the germline V gene. V lost 4 bases and J 7 bases, leaving 14 bases between the germline ends. CDR3 in amino acids: CASSPGGGVEKLFF. In nucleotides, the CDR3 is TGTGCCAGCAGCCCCGGTGGAGGGGTTGAAAAACTGTTTTTT.

This clone is a singleton in its sample. The chain links TRBV4-1 to TRBJ1-2, with TRBD1 matching 7 bases. Germline CDR1 reads MGHRA; CDR2 reads YSYEKL. The CDR3 is made up of 13 amino acids. With 1 base clipped from V and 7 bases from J, the junction kept 3 bases outside the gene matches. CDR3 sequence: CASSQGTGAGYTF. As DNA, the CDR3 is TGCGCCAGCAGCCAAGGAACAGGGGCTGGCTACACCTTC.

The V gene is TRBV28, the J gene TRBJ2-1; 7 nucleotides match TRBD2. Looked up from germline, CDR1 is MDHEN and CDR2 is SYDVKM. With V trimmed by 5 bases and J by 1 base, 5 bases remained unmatched. This CDR3 has 15 amino acids. CDR3 DNA sequence: TGTGCCAGCAGTCAGCTAGCGGAATCCTACAATGAGCAGTTCTTC. It translates to CASSQLAESYNEQFF.

This clone was observed a few times. The chain employs TRBV10-3 and TRBJ2-7, with 7 nucleotides matching TRBD1. The CDR3 runs 14 residues. From germline, CDR1 is ENHRY and CDR2 SYGVKD. The V gene end was trimmed by 6 bases and the J gene end by 4 bases; junction bases not matched to a gene: 9. As DNA, the CDR3 is TGTGCCATCAGGGCAGGGGGAATTGGTTACGAGCAGTACTTC. Amino acids: CAIRAGGIGYEQYF.

The gene calls are TRBV5-1 and TRBJ1-2, with D uncertain. Trimming took off 5 bases at V and 3 bases at J, with 14 bases between the two ends. The germline V gene encodes CDR1 SGHRS and CDR2 YFSETQ. This CDR3 is 14 amino acids long. CDR3 coding DNA: TGCGCCAGCAGAGTGGCATACAACCACTATGGCTACACCTTC. Translation gives CASRVAYNHYGYTF.

The V call is TRBV4-2, the J call TRBJ1-2; 7 bases are a match to TRBD1. Germline CDR1 reads LGHNA; CDR2 reads YNFKEQ. With 0 bases clipped from V and 4 bases from J, the junction kept 5 bases outside the gene matches. This CDR3 is built from 15 residues. The chain's CDR3 is CASSQDPGTAYGYTF. In DNA, the CDR3 is TGTGCCAGCAGCCAAGATCCAGGGACAGCCTATGGCTACACCTTC.

The rearrangement links TRBV5-1 to TRBJ2-1; possibly TRBD1 for D (5 bases). V gave up 4 bases and J gave up 0 bases, with 11 bases separating them. In germline, CDR1 is SGHRS, CDR2 YFSETQ. The CDR3 is made up of 15 amino acids. DNA of the CDR3: TGCGCCAGCAGCCCCGACAGAAGCTCCTACAATGAGCAGTTCTTC. Protein sequence: CASSPDRSSYNEQFF.

The genes are TRBV6-1 and TRBJ1-5, with a tentative D call TRBD1 (5 bases). The CDR3 has 15 residues. V lost 1 base and J 5 bases, leaving 12 bases between the germline ends. Germline values: CDR1 MNHNS, CDR2 SASEGT. The CDR3 sequence: CASSEEGIRDQPQHF. CDR3 coding DNA: TGTGCCAGCAGTGAAGAGGGGATAAGGGATCAGCCCCAGCATTTT.

This rearrangement joins TRBV5-1 to TRBJ1-5; TRBD1 is a possible D gene (6 bases). Germline values: CDR1 SGHRS, CDR2 YFSETQ. This CDR3 spans 15 amino acids. Trimming shortened V by 5 bases and J by 4 bases, and 16 bases separated the two germline ends. The DNA for the CDR3 is TGCGCCAGCAGGAAGGACGACAGGCGTAATCAGCCCCAGCATTTT. Its protein product is CASRKDDRRNQPQHF. The full variable domain, with the rest looked up from reference TRBV5-1 and TRBJ1-5, is KAGVTQTPRYLIKTRGQQVTLSCSPISGHRSVSWYQQTPGQGLQFLFEYFSETQRNKGNFPGRFSGRQFSNSRSEMNVSTLELGDSALYLCASRKDDRRNQPQHFGDGTRLSIL.

The chain is built from TRBV14 and TRBJ2-3; D is possibly TRBD1 or TRBD2 (5 bases each). The CDR3 spans 14 residues. Germline V CDR1 and CDR2: SGHDN, FVKESK. V was cut by 6 bases and J by 5 bases, with 15 bases left in between. CDR3 protein: CASRETGAGDTQYF. As DNA, the CDR3 is TGTGCCAGCAGGGAAACAGGCGCGGGAGATACGCAGTATTTT.

This chain links TRBV27 with TRBJ1-1, with unresolved D. V shed 0 bases and J shed 0 bases, with 11 bases lying between them. The CDR3 covers 16 residues. Germline values: CDR1 MNHEY, CDR2 SMNVEV (reference sequence). CDR3 nucleotides: TGTGCCAGCAGTTTATCCCGAAGAGGGTTGAACACTGAAGCTTTCTTT. It yields the protein CASSLSRRGLNTEAFF.

The gene calls are TRBV2 and TRBJ1-2; D unclear. Germline CDR1 SNHLY, CDR2 FYNNEI. This CDR3 has 12 residues. V lost 4 bases, J lost 8 bases, and 11 bases lay in between. CDR3 amino acids: CASSGGGGGYTF. The CDR3 nucleotides read TGTGCCAGCAGTGGGGGAGGTGGGGGCTACACCTTC.

V gene TRBV25-1 combines with J gene TRBJ2-3; perhaps D is TRBD1 or TRBD2 (5 bases each). V lost 6 bases to trimming and J lost 5 bases, with 12 bases between them. CDR1 is MGHDK and CDR2 is SYGVNS in the germline V gene. The CDR3 runs 13 residues. CDR3 loop: CASSKSGRDTQYF. In DNA form, the CDR3 reads TGTGCCAGCAGCAAATCAGGGAGAGATACGCAGTATTTT.

A single count supports this clone. V and J are TRBV6-1 and TRBJ2-3; maybe TRBD1 (5 bases). Germline CDR1 is MNHNS and CDR2 is SASEGT. There are 12 residues in the CDR3. Trimming removed 7 bases from V and 0 bases from J, with 5 bases in between. This CDR3 reads CASKGSTDTQYF. In nucleotides, the CDR3 is TGTGCCAGCAAGGGGAGCACAGATACGCAGTATTTT.

The rearrangement links TRBV18 to TRBJ1-5; TRBD1 matches at 7 bases. This CDR3 is built from 14 residues. Germline CDR1 is KGHSH and CDR2 is LQKENI. Losses at the gene ends were 5 bases for V and 3 bases for J; bases not matched to a gene: 4. CDR3 region: CASSGQADNQPQHF. The DNA for the CDR3 is TGTGCCAGCTCAGGACAGGCCGACAATCAGCCCCAGCATTTT.

The rearrangement links TRBV14 to TRBJ1-2; possibly TRBD1 for D (5 bases). The CDR3 runs 12 residues. CDR1 SGHDN and CDR2 FVKESK come from the germline V gene. The ends were cut back, 4 bases at V and 6 bases at J, with 9 bases in the middle. The CDR3 coding sequence is TGTGCCAGCAGCCTGAGAGGGGATGGCTACACCTTC. This codes for CASSLRGDGYTF.